This T cell receptor (beta chain) appears in the sequencing data of a study of blood T cells in healthy people across ages. General study results and limits: Donor CMV status, an unknown factor, possibly confounded changes in expanded clonotypes. Fewer expanded clones and more diversity marked long-lived versus aged donors.

The authors ran a second PCR of roughly 6 to 11 cycles using a sample-barcoded 5' primer and a J-beta primer mix. A template-switch adaptor containing 12 random nucleotides labeled each cDNA molecule. TCRdb independently ran MiXCR on the 5' RACE reads; one entry per CDR3 protein. The profile covers some 1,500,000 distinct CDR3 sequences, with roughly two fifths appearing a single time and 4% taken by the ten largest. A remark on this clonotype: As yet, its antigen is unknown. One end of the junction fails to match germline, which may point to a read error.

Per the germline V gene, CDR1 is MNHEY and CDR2 is SVGAGI. This CDR3 is built from 13 residues. The V call is TRBV6-5, the J call TRBJ2-1; D is possibly TRBD1 (6 bases). This receptor was obtained from a woman younger than 35 in good health. The sequenced sample consisted of blood. CDR3 loop: CANSYRQGNEQFF. The CDR3 nucleotides read TGTGCCAACAGTTACCGGCAGGGGAATGAGCAGTTCTTC.